Below, 10 T cell receptor beta chains from the same sample are listed, as sequenced in a study of blood T cell repertoires in COVID-19. The repertoire was sequenced with immunoSEQ multiplex PCR; TCRdb's copy has only in-frame clones and lacks some. This sample has about 130,000 clones, with about 85% found just once. The sequencing input was peripheral blood. These receptors all stem from an older man with active or convalescent COVID-19.

The rearrangement uses TRBV6-6 and TRBJ2-2, with TRBD2 matching 8 bases. After removal of 5 bases from V and 0 bases from J, the junction contained 2 bases not matched to a gene. The CDR3 extends over 15 amino acids. CDR1 and CDR2 (germline): MNHNY, SVGAGI (reference sequence). The CDR3 sequence: CASSALAANTGELFF. The CDR3, as DNA: TGTGCCAGCAGTGCACTAGCGGCGAACACCGGGGAGCTGTTTTTT.

This sequence joins TRBV16 and TRBJ1-5, with D uncertain. Trimming took off 2 bases at V and 0 bases at J, with 14 bases between the two ends. CDR3 length: 17 residues. In germline, CDR1 is KGHSY, CDR2 FQNENV. The CDR3 nucleotides are TGTGCCAGCAGCCAAAACGTCCCCGGGAATAGCAATCAGCCCCAGCATTTT. It yields the protein CASSQNVPGNSNQPQHF.

The V and J genes are TRBV29-1 and TRBJ2-1; TRBD1 aligns across 7 bases. There are 13 residues in the CDR3. J lost 0 bases, V lost 5 bases, and 1 base had no gene match. Germline V CDR1 and CDR2: SQVTM, ANQGSEA. Written as DNA, the CDR3 is TGCAGCGTTACAGGGGTCTCCTACAATGAGCAGTTCTTC. Translated, it gives CSVTGVSYNEQFF.

The genes are TRBV28 and TRBJ2-7, with 7 bases fitting TRBD2. The germline V gene encodes CDR1 MDHEN and CDR2 SYDVKM. Trimming cost V 3 bases and J 6 bases; bases outside gene matches: 11. The CDR3 is 15 amino acids. This CDR3 is CASSFGGTVSREQYF. Written as DNA, the CDR3 is TGTGCCAGCAGTTTCGGGGGGACCGTCTCGCGCGAGCAGTACTTC.

The chain couples TRBV3-1 (or the pseudogene TRBV3-2) to TRBJ1-5, with 11 bases fitting TRBD1. Germline V gene sequence: CDR1 LGHDT, CDR2 YNNKEL (reference sequence). After removal of 4 bases from V and 7 bases from J, the junction contained 6 bases not matched to a gene. This CDR3 is 15 amino acids long. DNA for the CDR3: TGTGCCAGCAGCCTTGGGACAGGGGGTTGGCAGCCCCAGCATTTT. Protein: CASSLGTGGWQPQHF.

CDR3 region: CASRGTSGLGEQYF. The DNA of the CDR3 is TGTGCCAGCAGAGGGACTAGCGGCTTGGGGGAGCAGTACTTC. This sequence joins TRBV3-1 (or the pseudogene TRBV3-2) and TRBJ2-7; 11 bases fit TRBD2. The CDR3 consists of 14 residues. V shed 6 bases, J shed 7 bases, and the junction held 8 bases outside the gene matches. Germline V lookup: CDR1 LGHDT, CDR2 YNNKEL (reference sequence).

Note on this clone: This CDR3 is also generated by other DNA sequences in the sample. V is TRBV6-4 and J is TRBJ1-5; possible D gene TRBD1, 6 bases. This CDR3 is 17 amino acids long. Between the trimmed V and J ends, which lost 0 bases and 4 bases, there was a span of 16 bases. From germline, CDR1 is MRHNA and CDR2 SNTAGT. As DNA, the CDR3 is TGTGCCAGCAGTGACTCAGGACAGAACTTATTAAATCAGCCCCAGCATTTT. Translating it yields CASSDSGQNLLNQPQHF.

This chain connects TRBV5-4 to TRBJ2-2; TRBD1 matches 7 bases. Germline V CDR1 and CDR2: SGHNT, YYREEE (reference sequence). The CDR3 is made up of 15 amino acids. Trimming at V came to 5 bases and at J to 1 base, leaving 5 bases not matched to a gene. CDR3 bases: TGTGCCAGCAGGTCGGGACAGATGAACACCGGGGAGCTGTTTTTT. This translates into CASRSGQMNTGELFF.

This rearrangement joins TRBV7-9 to TRBJ1-4; a weak D match, TRBD1 (5 bases). Trimming cost V 1 base and J 7 bases, with 7 bases left between them. The CDR3 totals 13 residues. The V gene's germline CDR1 is SEHNR and CDR2 FQNEAQ (reference sequence). This CDR3 is CASSLGGAEKLFF. As DNA, the CDR3 is TGTGCCAGCAGCTTAGGCGGGGCTGAAAAACTGTTTTTT.

This rearrangement joins TRBV6-2 or TRBV6-3 to TRBJ2-3, with 14 bases matching TRBD2. The CDR3 has 20 residues. J was trimmed by 4 bases and V by 2 bases; bases with no gene match: 14. Germline V gives CDR1 MNHEY, CDR2 SVGEGT. Here the CDR3 reads CASSYLTRSGLAGGSDTQYF. CDR3 nucleotides: TGTGCCAGCAGTTACCTAACCCGCTCCGGACTAGCGGGAGGTTCAGATACGCAGTATTTT.